These T cell receptor beta chains were read from a single sample in a study of blood T cell repertoires in COVID-19. Assay used: immunoSEQ multiplex PCR; TCRdb lists only in-frame clones, some missing. Of more than 150,000 clones listed, about nine tenths are singletons. The specimen was peripheral blood. The receptor set was obtained from a man aged 65 to 85 with active or convalescent COVID-19. Each CDR3 is given with its conserved first and last residue. A D gene is named only where the DNA matches it firmly.

d_call	v_call	j_call	cdr3_nt	cdr3_aa
-	TRBV5-1	TRBJ2-3	TGCGCCAGCAGCTTGGGGACAGCCACAGATACGCAGTATTTT	CASSLGTATDTQYF
-	TRBV7-2	TRBJ2-1	TGTGCCAGCAGCCAGGGTTCTTATTCTATTGAGCAGTTCTTC	CASSQGSYSIEQFF
-	TRBV19	TRBJ1-5	TGTGCCAGTAGTATCCATAACAGGGCCCCCAAGCCCCAGCATTTT	CASSIHNRAPKPQHF
TRBD2	TRBV7-8	TRBJ2-7	TGTGCCAGCTTGAAAGCGGGAACCACCTACGAGCAGTACTTC	CASLKAGTTYEQYF
-	TRBV14	TRBJ1-2	TGTGCCAGCAGCCAAGTGGTGGGCGGGAGCTATGGCTACACCTTC	CASSQVVGGSYGYTF
TRBD1	TRBV15	TRBJ1-4	TGTGCCACCAGCCGAACCCGGGACAGTAACGAAAAACTGTTTTTT	CATSRTRDSNEKLFF
-	TRBV5-1	TRBJ1-4	TGCGCCAGCAGCCCCCGGGGGGGGGCGACTAGTGAAAAACTGTTTTTT	CASSPRGGATSEKLFF
-	TRBV7-2	TRBJ1-5	TGTGCCAGCAGCGTTTCACTTGCGGTTGGGGATGGGAGGACCCAGCATTTT	CASSVSLAVGDGRTQHF
TRBD1	TRBV7-2	TRBJ1-4	TGTGCCAGCAGCCCACAGGGGGCGGGCGAAAAACTGTTTTTT	CASSPQGAGEKLFF
-	TRBV9	TRBJ1-1	TGTGCCAGCAGCGTAGGTCCCTCAAGTCGGGGGTATAACACTGAAGCTTTCTTT	CASSVGPSSRGYNTEAFF